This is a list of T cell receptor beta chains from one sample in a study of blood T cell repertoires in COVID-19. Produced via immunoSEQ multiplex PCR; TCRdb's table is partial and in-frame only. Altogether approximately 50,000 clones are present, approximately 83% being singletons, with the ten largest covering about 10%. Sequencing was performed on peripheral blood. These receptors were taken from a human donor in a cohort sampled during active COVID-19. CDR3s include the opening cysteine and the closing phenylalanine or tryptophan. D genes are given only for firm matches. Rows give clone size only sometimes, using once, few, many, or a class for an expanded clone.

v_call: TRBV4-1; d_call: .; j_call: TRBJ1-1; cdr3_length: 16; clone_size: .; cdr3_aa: CASSPRLYPLNTEAFF; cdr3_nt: TGCGCCAGCAGCCCCCGACTGTACCCCCTGAACACTGAAGCTTTCTTT
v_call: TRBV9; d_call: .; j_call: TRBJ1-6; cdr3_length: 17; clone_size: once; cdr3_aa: CASSSGDGSIYNSPLHF; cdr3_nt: TGTGCCAGCAGCAGTGGAGACGGGTCAATCTATAATTCACCCCTCCACTTT
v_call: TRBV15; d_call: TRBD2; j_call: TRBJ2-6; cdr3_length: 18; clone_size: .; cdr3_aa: CATSRGGSGSSGANVLTF; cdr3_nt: TGTGCCACCAGCAGAGGAGGTAGCGGGAGCTCTGGGGCCAACGTCCTGACTTTC
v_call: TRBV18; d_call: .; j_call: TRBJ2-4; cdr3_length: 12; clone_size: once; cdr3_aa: CASSPSYDIQYF; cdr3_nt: TGTGCCAGCTCACCCTCCTATGACATTCAGTACTTC
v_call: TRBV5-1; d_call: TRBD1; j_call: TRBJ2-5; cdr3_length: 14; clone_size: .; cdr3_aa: CASRVTGGRETQYF; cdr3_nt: TGCGCCAGCAGGGTTACAGGGGGCCGGGAGACCCAGTACTTC
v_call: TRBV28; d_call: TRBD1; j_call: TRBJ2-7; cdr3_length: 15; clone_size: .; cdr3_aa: CASSFGTGYSYEQYF; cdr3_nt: TGTGCCAGCAGTTTCGGGACAGGGTACTCCTACGAGCAGTACTTC
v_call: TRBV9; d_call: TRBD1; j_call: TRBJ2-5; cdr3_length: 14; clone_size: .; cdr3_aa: CASSATGGSETQYF; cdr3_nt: TGTGCCAGCAGCGCGACAGGGGGGTCGGAGACCCAGTACTTC
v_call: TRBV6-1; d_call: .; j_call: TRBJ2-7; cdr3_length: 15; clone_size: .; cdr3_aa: CASSEGTAGYYEQYF; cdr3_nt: TGTGCCAGCAGCGAAGGGACAGCGGGATACTACGAGCAGTACTTC
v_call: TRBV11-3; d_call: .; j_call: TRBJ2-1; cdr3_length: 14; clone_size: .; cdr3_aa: CASSLVSGNAEQFF; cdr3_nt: TGTGCCAGCAGCTTAGTGTCCGGGAACGCTGAGCAGTTCTTC
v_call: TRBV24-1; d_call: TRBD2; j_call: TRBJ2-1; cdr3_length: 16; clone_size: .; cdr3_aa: CATSGNSGRNYNEQFF; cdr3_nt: TGTGCCACCAGTGGTAATAGCGGGAGGAACTACAATGAGCAGTTCTTC
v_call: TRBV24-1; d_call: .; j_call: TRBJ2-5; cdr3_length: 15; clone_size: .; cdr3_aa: CATSDLVWGRETQYF; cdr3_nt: TGTGCCACCAGTGATTTGGTTTGGGGGAGGGAGACCCAGTACTTC
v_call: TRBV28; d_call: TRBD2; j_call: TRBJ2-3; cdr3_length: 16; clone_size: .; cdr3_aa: CASSGIAGGSTDTQYF; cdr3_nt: TGTGCCAGCAGTGGGATAGCGGGAGGCAGCACAGATACGCAGTATTTT
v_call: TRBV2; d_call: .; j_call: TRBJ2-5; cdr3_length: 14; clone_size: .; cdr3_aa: CASSDRTSQETQYF; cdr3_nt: TGTGCCAGCAGTGATCGCACATCCCAAGAGACCCAGTACTTC
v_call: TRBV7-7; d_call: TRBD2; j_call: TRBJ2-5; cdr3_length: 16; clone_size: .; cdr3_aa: CASSPGLAGWKETQYF; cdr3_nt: TGTGCTAGCAGCCCCGGACTAGCGGGATGGAAAGAGACCCAGTACTTC
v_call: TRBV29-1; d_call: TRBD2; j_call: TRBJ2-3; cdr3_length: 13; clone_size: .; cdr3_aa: CSALAGGSDTQYF; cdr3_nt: TGCAGCGCCCTAGCGGGAGGGTCAGATACGCAGTATTTT
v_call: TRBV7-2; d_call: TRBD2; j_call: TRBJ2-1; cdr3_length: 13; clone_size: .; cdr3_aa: CASSARETGEQFF; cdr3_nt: TGTGCCAGCAGCGCGCGGGAGACCGGCGAGCAGTTCTTC
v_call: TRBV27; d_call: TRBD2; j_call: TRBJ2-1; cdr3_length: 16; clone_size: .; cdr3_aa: CASSSLMAGGPNEQFF; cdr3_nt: TGTGCCAGCAGTTCCCTCATGGCGGGAGGCCCCAATGAGCAGTTCTTC
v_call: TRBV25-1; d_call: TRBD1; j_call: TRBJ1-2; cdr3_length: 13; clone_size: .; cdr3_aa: CASSEFDRDGYTF; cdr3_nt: TGTGCCAGCAGTGAATTTGACAGGGATGGCTACACCTTC
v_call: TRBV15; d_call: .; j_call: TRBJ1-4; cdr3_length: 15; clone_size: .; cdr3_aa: CATSRDLGAGEKLFF; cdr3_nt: TGTGCCACCAGCAGAGATCTAGGGGCAGGTGAAAAACTGTTTTTT
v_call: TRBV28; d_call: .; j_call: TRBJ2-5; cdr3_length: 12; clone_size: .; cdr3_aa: CASTGRTEAQYF; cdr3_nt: TGTGCCAGCACAGGTAGAACGGAGGCCCAGTACTTC
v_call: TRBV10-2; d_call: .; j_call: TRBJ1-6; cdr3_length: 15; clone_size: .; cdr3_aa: CASSDQGYRNSPLHF; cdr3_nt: TGCGCCAGCAGTGACCAGGGGTATAGGAATTCACCCCTCCACTTT
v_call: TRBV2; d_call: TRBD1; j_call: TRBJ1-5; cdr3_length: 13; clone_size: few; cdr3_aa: CASKGQGNQPQHF; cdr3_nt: TGTGCCAGCAAGGGACAGGGAAATCAGCCCCAGCATTTT
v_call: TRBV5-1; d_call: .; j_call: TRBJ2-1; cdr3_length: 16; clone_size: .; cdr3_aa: CASTNIRGLVYNEQFF; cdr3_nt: TGCGCCAGCACCAACATCAGGGGTCTAGTCTACAATGAGCAGTTCTTC
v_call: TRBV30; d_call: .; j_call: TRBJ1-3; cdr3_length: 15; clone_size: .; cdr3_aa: CAWSRLGLSGNTIYF; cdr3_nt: TGTGCCTGGAGTCGATTAGGACTTTCTGGAAACACCATATATTTT
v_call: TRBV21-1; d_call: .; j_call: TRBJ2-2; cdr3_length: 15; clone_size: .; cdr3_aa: CASSNSSENTGELFF; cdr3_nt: TGTGCCAGCAGCAATTCCAGCGAGAACACCGGGGAGCTGTTTTTT
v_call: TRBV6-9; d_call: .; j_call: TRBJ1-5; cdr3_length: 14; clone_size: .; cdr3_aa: CASSYLQGDQPQHF; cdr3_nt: TGTGCCAGCAGTTACTTACAGGGTGATCAGCCCCAGCATTTT
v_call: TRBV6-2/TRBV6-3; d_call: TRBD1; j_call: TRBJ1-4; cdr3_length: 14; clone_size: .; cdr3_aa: CASRPTGAHEKLFF; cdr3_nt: TGTGCCAGCAGGCCTACAGGGGCTCATGAAAAACTGTTTTTT
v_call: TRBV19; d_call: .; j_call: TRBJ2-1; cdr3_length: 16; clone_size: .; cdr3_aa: CASSINRVGGGNEQFF; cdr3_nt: TGTGCCAGTAGTATAAATAGAGTAGGAGGAGGCAATGAGCAGTTCTTC
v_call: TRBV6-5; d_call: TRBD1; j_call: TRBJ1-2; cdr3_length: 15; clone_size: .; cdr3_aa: CASSRQVGGGYGYTF; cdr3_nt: TGTGCCAGCAGCCGACAAGTAGGGGGCGGCTATGGCTACACCTTC
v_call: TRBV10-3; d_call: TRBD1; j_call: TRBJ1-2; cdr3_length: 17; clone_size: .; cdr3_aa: CAISDGEPGQGPYGYTF; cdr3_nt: TGTGCCATCAGTGACGGGGAGCCGGGACAGGGCCCTTATGGCTACACCTTC
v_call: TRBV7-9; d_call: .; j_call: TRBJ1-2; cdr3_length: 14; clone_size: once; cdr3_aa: CASSLSITGNGYTF; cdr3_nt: TGTGCCAGCAGCTTATCGATCACAGGGAATGGCTACACCTTC